This T cell receptor (beta chain) appears in the sequencing data of a study of T cells in Graves' hyperthyroidism and ophthalmopathy. At the level of the study: Upon initial diagnosis and before any treatment, peripheral blood was collected. Study-wide findings and caveats: Ophthalmopathy was model-predicted a median approximately 6.9 months pre-onset.

In this sample, this clonotype turned up a few times. The antigen is unknown. Orbital computed tomography, thyroid ultrasound, serum thyroxine and TRAb, and clinical symptoms together informed the diagnoses. TCR beta CDR3 sequences were amplified from RNA transcripts. First-round RT-PCR with HTBI primers amplified the TCR CDR3 region. From the multiplex PCR reads, TCRdb called clonotypes with MiXCR, one entry per CDR3 protein. The table records nearly 750,000 distinct CDR3 sequences, just over 35% of them present only once. CDR1 SGHTA and CDR2 FQGNSA come from the germline V gene. This CDR3 region has 14 residues. V dropped 3 bases and J dropped 4 bases, with 9 bases sitting between them.

Sequencing was done on a sample of blood. This chain joins TRBV7-2 and TRBJ2-2, with TRBD2 as a possible D gene (5 bases). This clonotype was obtained from a woman between 40 and 50 years old with Graves' hyperthyroidism. In DNA, the CDR3 is TGTGCCAGCAGCTTGCGGGCCTCCACCGGGGAGCTGTTTTTT. Translation: CASSLRASTGELFF.